This entry features one T cell receptor (beta chain) sequence. The sample comes from a study of blood T cell repertoires in COVID-19. Measured with immunoSEQ multiplex PCR; TCRdb has only the in-frame clones, and not every one. Of some 80,000 clones in the sample, about four fifths were seen once. Germline CDR1 reads MDHEN; CDR2 reads SYDVKM. V lost 3 bases and J lost 4, with 9 bases in between. The CDR3 length is 13 residues. This TCR came from a human donor in a cohort sampled during active COVID-19. The sample was peripheral blood. V is TRBV28 and J is TRBJ1-2; perhaps TRBD1 as D (5 bases). The CDR3 loop reads CASSLKGIYGYTF. The CDR3 DNA follows: TGTGCCAGCAGTTTGAAGGGGATCTATGGCTACACCTTC.